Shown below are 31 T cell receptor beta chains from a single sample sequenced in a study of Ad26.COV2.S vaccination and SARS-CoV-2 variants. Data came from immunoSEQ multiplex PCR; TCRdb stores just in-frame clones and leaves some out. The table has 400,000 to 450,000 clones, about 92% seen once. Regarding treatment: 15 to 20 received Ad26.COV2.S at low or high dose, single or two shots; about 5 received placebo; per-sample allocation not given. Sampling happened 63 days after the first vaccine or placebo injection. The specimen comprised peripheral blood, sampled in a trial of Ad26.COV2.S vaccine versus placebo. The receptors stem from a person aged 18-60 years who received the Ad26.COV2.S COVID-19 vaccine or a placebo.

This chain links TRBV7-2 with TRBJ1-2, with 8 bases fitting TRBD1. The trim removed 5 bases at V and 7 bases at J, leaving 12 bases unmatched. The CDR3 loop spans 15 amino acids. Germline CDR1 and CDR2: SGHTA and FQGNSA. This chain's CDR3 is CASSPRPTGVGGYTF. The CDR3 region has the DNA TGTGCCAGCAGCCCACGACCGACAGGGGTCGGTGGCTACACCTTC.

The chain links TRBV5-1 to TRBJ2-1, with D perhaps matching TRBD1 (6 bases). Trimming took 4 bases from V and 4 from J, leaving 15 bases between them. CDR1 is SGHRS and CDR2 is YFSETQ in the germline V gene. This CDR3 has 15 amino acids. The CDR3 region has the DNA TGCGCCAGCAGCCCGGGTTGGGGGCTTTACAATGAGCAGTTCTTC. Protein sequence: CASSPGWGLYNEQFF.

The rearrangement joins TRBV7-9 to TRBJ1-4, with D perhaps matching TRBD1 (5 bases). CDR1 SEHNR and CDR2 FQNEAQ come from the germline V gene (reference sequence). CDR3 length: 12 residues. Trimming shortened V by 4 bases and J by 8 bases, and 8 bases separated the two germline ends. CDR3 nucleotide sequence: TGTGCCAGCAGCTCGGGGCGGGAAAAACTGTTTTTT. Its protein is CASSSGREKLFF.

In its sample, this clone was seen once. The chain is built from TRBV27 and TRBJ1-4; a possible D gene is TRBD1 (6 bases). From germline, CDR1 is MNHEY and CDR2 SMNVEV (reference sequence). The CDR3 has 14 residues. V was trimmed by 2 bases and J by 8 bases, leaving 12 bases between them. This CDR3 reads CASSLRGAGEKLFF. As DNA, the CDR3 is TGTGCCAGCAGTTTACGGGGGGCTGGAGAAAAACTGTTTTTT.

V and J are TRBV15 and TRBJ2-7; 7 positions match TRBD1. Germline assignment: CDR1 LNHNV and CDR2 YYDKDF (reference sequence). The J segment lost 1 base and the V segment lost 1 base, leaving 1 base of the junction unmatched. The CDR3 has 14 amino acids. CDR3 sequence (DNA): TGTGCCACCAGCAGAGTGGGACAGTCCTACGAGCAGTACTTC. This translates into CATSRVGQSYEQYF.

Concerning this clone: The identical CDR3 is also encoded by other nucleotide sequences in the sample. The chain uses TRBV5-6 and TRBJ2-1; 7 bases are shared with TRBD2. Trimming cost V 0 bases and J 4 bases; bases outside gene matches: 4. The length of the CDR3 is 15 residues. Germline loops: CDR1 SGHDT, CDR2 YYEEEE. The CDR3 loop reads CASSLGLAEYNEQFF. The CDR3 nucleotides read TGTGCCAGCAGCTTGGGGCTAGCGGAGTACAATGAGCAGTTCTTC.

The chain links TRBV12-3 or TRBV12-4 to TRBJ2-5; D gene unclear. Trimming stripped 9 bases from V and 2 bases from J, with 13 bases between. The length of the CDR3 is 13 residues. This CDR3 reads CASASSDQETQYF. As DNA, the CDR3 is TGTGCCAGTGCCTCCAGCGATCAAGAGACCCAGTACTTC.

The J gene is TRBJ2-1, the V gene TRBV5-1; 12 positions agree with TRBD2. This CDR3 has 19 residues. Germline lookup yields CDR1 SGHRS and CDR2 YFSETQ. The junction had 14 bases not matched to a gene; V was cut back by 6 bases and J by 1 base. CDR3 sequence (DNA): TGCGCCAGCAACAAACAGGACTCGGGACTAGCGGGTTCCTACAATGAGCAGTTCTTC. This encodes CASNKQDSGLAGSYNEQFF.

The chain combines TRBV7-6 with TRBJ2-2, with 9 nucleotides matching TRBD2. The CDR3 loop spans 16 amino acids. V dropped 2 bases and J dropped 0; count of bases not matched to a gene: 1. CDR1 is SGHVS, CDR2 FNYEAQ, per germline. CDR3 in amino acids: CASSLLAGTNTGELFF. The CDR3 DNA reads TGTGCCAGCAGCTTACTAGCGGGAACGAACACCGGGGAGCTGTTTTTT. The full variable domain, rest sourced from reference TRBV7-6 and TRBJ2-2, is GAGVSQSPRYKVTKRGQDVALRCDPISGHVSLYWYRQALGQGPEFLTYFNYEAQQDKSGLPNDRFSAERPEGSISTLTIQRTEQRDSAMYRCASSLLAGTNTGELFFGEGSRLTVL.

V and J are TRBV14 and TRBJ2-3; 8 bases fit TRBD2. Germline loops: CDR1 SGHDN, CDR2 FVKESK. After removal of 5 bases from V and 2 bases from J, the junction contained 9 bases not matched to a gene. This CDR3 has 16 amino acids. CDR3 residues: CASSTLAALITDTQYF. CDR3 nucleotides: TGTGCCAGCAGCACACTAGCGGCATTAATCACAGATACGCAGTATTTT.

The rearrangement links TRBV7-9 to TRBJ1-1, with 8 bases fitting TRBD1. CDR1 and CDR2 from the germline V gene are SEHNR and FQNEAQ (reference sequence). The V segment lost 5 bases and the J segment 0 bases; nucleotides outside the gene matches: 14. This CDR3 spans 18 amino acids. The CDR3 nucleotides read TGTGCCAGCAGCGGTCTTAGGGGTACAGGGGGGATGAACACTGAAGCTTTCTTT. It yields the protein CASSGLRGTGGMNTEAFF.

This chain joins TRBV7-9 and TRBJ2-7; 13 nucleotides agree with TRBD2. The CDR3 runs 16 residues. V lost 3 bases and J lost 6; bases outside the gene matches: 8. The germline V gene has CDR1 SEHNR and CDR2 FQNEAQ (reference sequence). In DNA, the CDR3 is TGTGCCAGCAGCTTGACAGGACTAGCGGGAGTATCCGAGCAGTACTTC. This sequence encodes CASSLTGLAGVSEQYF.

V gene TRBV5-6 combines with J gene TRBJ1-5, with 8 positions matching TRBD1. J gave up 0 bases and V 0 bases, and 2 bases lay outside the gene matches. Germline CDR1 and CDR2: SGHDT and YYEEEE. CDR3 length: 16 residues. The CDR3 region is CASSLAGGNSNQPQHF. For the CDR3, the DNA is TGTGCCAGCAGCTTGGCAGGGGGCAATAGCAATCAGCCCCAGCATTTT.

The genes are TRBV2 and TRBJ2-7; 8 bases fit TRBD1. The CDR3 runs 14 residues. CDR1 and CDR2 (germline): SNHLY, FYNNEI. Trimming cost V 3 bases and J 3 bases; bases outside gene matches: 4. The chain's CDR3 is CASSDPGGGYEQYF. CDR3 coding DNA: TGTGCCAGCAGTGACCCAGGGGGCGGCTACGAGCAGTACTTC.

CDR3 coding DNA: TGTGCCAGCAGCCCAACTAGCGGGGGGATCTACGAGCAGTACTTC. Translated: CASSPTSGGIYEQYF. The chain couples TRBV5-5 to TRBJ2-7; 12 nucleotides align to TRBD2. This CDR3 spans 15 amino acids. Unmatched junction bases numbered 5, after V lost 4 bases and J lost 3 bases. The germline V gene has CDR1 SGHKS and CDR2 YYEKEE (reference sequence).

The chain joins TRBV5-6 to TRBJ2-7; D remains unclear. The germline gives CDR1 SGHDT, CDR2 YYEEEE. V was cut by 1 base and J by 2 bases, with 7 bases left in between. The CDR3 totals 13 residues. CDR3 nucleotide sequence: TGTGCCAGCAGCTTGAATTGGCCCTACGAGCAGTACTTC. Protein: CASSLNWPYEQYF.

This CDR3 reads CASWGTGLYGYTF. CDR3 nucleotides: TGTGCCAGCTGGGGAACAGGGTTATATGGCTACACCTTC. The chain uses TRBV12-3 or TRBV12-4 and TRBJ1-2, with D perhaps TRBD1 (6 bases). The CDR3 runs 13 residues. V lost 8 bases to trimming and J lost 5 bases, with 15 bases between them.

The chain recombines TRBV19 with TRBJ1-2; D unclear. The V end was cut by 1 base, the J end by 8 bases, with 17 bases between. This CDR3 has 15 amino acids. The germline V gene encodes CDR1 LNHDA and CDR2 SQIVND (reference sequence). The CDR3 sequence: CASSIVPEEMVGYTF. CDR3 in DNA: TGTGCCAGTAGTATAGTTCCAGAGGAGATGGTCGGCTACACCTTC.

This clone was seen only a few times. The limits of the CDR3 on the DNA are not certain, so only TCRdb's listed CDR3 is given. The chain's CDR3 is CASSFTSVGAYEQYF. The chain recombines TRBV11-2 with TRBJ2-7. Germline V gives CDR1 SGHAT, CDR2 FQNNGV. The CDR3 comprises 15 residues, both ends counted.

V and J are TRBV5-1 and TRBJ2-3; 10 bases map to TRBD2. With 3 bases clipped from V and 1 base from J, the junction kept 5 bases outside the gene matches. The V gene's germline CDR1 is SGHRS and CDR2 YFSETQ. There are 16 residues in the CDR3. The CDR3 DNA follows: TGCGCCAGCAGCTCGCTAGCGGGAGCTGGCACAGATACGCAGTATTTT. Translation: CASSSLAGAGTDTQYF.

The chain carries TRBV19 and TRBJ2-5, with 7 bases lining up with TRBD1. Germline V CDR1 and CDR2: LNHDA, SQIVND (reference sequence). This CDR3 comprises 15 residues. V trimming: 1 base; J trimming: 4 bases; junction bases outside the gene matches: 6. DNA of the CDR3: TGTGCCAGTAGTATAGGTAGGACAGGCTCAGAGACCCAGTACTTC. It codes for CASSIGRTGSETQYF.

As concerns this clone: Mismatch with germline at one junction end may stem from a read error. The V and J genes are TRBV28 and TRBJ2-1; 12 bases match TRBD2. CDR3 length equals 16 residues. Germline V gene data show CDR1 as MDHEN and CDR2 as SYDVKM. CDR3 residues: CASRPRGLAGPRLGVF. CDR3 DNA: TGTGCCAGCAGACCTAGGGGACTAGCGGGTCCCCGTCTTGGGGTCTTC. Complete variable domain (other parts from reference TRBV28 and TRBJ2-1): DVKVTQSSRYLVKRTGEKVFLECVQDMDHENMFWYRQDPGLGLRLIYFSYDVKMKEKGDIPEGYSVSREKKERFSLILESASTNQTSMYLCASRPRGLAGPRLGVFGPGTRLTVL.

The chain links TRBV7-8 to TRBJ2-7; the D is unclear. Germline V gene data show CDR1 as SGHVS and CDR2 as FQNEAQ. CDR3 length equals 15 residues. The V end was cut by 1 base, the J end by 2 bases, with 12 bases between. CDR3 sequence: CASSLGLGRTYEQYF. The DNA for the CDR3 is TGTGCCAGCAGCTTAGGGTTAGGCAGAACCTACGAGCAGTACTTC. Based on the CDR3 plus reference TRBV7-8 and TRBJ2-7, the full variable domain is GAGVSQSPRYKVAKRGQDVALRCDPISGHVSLFWYQQALGQGPEFLTYFQNEAQLDKSGLPSDRFFAERPEGSVSTLKIQRTQQEDSAVYLCASSLGLGRTYEQYFGPGTRLTVT.

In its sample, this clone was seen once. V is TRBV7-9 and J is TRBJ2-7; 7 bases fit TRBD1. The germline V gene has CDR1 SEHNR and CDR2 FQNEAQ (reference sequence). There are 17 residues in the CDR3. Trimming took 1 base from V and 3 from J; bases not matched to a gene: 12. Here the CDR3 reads CASSLGGQRSPLYEQYF. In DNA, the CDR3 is TGTGCCAGCAGCTTAGGGGGACAGAGGAGCCCCCTCTACGAGCAGTACTTC. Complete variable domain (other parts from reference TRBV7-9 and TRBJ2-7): DTGVSQNPRHKITKRGQNVTFRCDPISEHNRLYWYRQTLGQGPEFLTYFQNEAQLEKSRLLSDRFSAERPKGSFSTLEIQRTEQGDSAMYLCASSLGGQRSPLYEQYFGPGTRLTVT.

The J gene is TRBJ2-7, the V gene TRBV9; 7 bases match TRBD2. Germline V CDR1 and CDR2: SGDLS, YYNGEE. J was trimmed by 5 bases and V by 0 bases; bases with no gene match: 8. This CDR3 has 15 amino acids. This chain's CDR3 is CASSVDWGGPHEQYF. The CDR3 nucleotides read TGTGCCAGCAGCGTAGATTGGGGAGGGCCCCACGAGCAGTACTTC. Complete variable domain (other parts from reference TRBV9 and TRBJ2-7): DSGVTQTPKHLITATGQRVTLRCSPRSGDLSVYWYQQSLDQGLQFLIQYYNGEERAKGNILERFSAQQFPDLHSELNLSSLELGDSALYFCASSVDWGGPHEQYFGPGTRLTVT.

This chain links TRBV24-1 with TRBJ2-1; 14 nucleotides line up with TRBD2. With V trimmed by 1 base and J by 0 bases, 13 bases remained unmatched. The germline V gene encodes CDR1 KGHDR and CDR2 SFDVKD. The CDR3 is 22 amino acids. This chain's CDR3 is CATSDLGWWTSGRNRSYNEQFF. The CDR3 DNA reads TGTGCCACCAGTGATTTAGGGTGGTGGACTAGCGGGAGGAACCGCTCCTACAATGAGCAGTTCTTC.

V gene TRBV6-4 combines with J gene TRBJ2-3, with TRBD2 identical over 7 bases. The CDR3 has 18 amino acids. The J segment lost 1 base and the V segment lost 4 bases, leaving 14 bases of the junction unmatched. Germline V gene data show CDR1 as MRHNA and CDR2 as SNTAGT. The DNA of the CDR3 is TGTGCCAGCAGTGCTAACAACGCCCTGCGGGAGTGCACAGATACGCAGTATTTT. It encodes CASSANNALRECTDTQYF.

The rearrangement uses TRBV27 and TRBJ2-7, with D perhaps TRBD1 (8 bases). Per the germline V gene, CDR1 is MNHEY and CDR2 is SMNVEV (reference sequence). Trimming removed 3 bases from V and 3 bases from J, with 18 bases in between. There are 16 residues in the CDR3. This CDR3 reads CASSLIPQGGFYEQYF. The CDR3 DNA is TGTGCCAGCAGTTTGATCCCACAGGGGGGGTTCTACGAGCAGTACTTC.

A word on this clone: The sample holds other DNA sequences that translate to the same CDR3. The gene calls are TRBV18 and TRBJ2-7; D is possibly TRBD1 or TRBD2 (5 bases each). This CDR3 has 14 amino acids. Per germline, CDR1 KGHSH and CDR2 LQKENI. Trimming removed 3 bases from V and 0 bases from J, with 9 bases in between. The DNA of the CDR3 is TGTGCCAGCTCACCCGGGACGGACTCCTACGAGCAGTACTTC. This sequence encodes CASSPGTDSYEQYF.

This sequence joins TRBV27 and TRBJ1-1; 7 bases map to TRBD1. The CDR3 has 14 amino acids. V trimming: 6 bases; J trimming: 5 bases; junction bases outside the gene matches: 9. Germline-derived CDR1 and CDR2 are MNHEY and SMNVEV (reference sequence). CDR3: CASSIHRGQTEAFF. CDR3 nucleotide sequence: TGTGCCAGCAGCATACACAGGGGTCAAACTGAAGCTTTCTTT.

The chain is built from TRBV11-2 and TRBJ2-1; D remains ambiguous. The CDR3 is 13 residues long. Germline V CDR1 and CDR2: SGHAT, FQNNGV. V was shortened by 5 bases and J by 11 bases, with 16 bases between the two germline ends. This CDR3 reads CASSPPDGAKQFF. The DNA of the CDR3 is TGTGCCAGCAGCCCTCCCGATGGAGCTAAGCAGTTCTTC. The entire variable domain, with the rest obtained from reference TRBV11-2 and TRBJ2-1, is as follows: EAGVAQSPRYKIIEKRQSVAFWCNPISGHATLYWYQQILGQGPKLLIQFQNNGVVDDSQLPKDRFSAERLKGVDSTLKIQPAKLEDSAVYLCASSPPDGAKQFFGPGTRLTVL.